The clone carrying this T cell receptor beta chain has more than one count but fewer than ten. The antigen is not known. This specimen belongs to a study of T-cell reconstitution after alpha-beta-depleted transplantation in children. Findings and caveats of the study: Surviving recipient T cells and thymic progenitors produced the high day-60 TCRbeta diversity seen in some patients. Diversity and T-cell counts at one year after transplant derived mostly from new T cells.

Germline values: CDR1 SGHTA, CDR2 FQGNSA. V was cut by 4 bases and J by 8 bases, with 15 bases left in between. CDR3 length equals 14 residues. Preparation of the TCRbeta library used unique molecular identifiers. TCRdb used MiXCR to reprocess the PCR reads, holding one entry per CDR3 protein. Among about 130,000 distinct CDR3 sequences listed, roughly 9.7% were seen once. Sequenced material: PBMCs, mostly from graft donor cells, taken 180 days after TCRalphabeta/CD19-depleted stem cell transplant. The clonotype comes from a girl less than two years old who had a stem cell transplant for combined immunodeficiency, so the T cells may come from the graft donor. This chain links TRBV7-2 with TRBJ2-4; D is uncertain. Here the CDR3 DNA reads TGTGCCAGCAGCTCCCGGACCCGACTGGACATTCAGTACTTC. Protein product: CASSSRTRLDIQYF.